This entry concerns a single T cell receptor (beta chain). The antigen is not known. TCRdb keeps only in-frame clones here, not all; method: immunoSEQ multiplex PCR. The repertoire holds under 150,000 clones, with around 87% as singletons. The record originates from a study of T cell responses to AZD1222 COVID-19 vaccine. Looking at the study overall: Second doses at about 4 or about 12 weeks were pooled.

The study's findings and limits: Spike-specific TCR depth and breadth grew after two AZD1222 doses. Donors were chiefly white British, with a greater number of females, and clonal diversity was perhaps underestimated. After the peak T cell response, and only then, were repertoires sampled.

This clonotype was sampled from an adult in good health. The sample here was peripheral blood, taken on day 0 of AZD1222 vaccination.

The CDR3 sequence is CASSYPPRTGGNSPLHF. The CDR3 DNA follows: TGTGCCAGCAGTTACCCCCCCCGGACAGGGGGCAATTCACCCCTCCACTTT. This rearrangement joins TRBV6-2 or TRBV6-3 to TRBJ1-6, with 11 nucleotides matching TRBD1. Losses at the gene ends were 2 bases for V and 7 bases for J; bases not matched to a gene: 7. CDR1 MNHEY and CDR2 SVGEGT come from the germline V gene. The CDR3 spans 17 residues.